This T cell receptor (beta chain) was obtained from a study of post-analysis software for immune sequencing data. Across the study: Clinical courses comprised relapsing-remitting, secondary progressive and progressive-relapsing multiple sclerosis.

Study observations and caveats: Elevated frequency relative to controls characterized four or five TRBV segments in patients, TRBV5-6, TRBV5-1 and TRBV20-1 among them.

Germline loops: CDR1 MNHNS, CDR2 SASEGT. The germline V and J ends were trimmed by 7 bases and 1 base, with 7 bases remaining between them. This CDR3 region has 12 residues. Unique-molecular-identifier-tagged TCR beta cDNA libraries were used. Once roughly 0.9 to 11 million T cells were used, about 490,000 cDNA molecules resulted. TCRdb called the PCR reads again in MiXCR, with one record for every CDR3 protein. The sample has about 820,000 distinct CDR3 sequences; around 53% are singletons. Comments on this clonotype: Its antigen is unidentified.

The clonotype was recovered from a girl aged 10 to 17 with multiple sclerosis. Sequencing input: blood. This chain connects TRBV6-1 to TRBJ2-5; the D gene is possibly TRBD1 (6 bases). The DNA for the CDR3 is TGTGCCAGCAAGACAGGCCAAGAGACCCAGTACTTC. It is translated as CASKTGQETQYF.